This record covers a single TCR beta chain. Antigen unknown. The CDR3 is made up of 13 amino acids. This table comes from immunoSEQ multiplex PCR, and its TCRdb copy is limited to in-frame clones, with some not included. The sample contains around 20,000 clones, approximately 92% of which appear only once. These data originate in a study of graft-versus-host responses after intestinal transplantation. Across the study: Every one of the recipients received anti-thymocyte globulin induction and afterwards took tacrolimus and steroids for roughly three years.

General observations from the study: Within the allografts of patients who had graft-donor T cell macrochimerism, graft-versus-host to host-versus-graft clonal ratios were high. Recipient marrow harbored GvH clones, some of which surfaced first in ileum or blood. HvG clone declines early post-transplant were associated with peak circulating GvH levels.

The sequencing here drew on PBMCs, taken roughly 65 days after intestinal transplantation. The receptor comes from a human patient who received an intestinal transplant, so some T cells may come from the graft donor. The rearrangement uses TRBV21-1 and TRBJ1-1. TRBV21-1 is given as a pseudogene. This CDR3 reads CASSKLDNTEAFF. CDR3 sequence (DNA): TGTGCCAGCAGCAAGCTCGACAACACTGAAGCTTTCTTT.